This TCR beta chain stems from a study of PD-1 blockade in classical Hodgkin lymphoma. Time point given: newly diagnosed, previously untreated cHL patient sample. Negative magnetic selection isolated CD4+ T cells from thawed PBMCs. TCRdb keeps only in-frame clones here, not all; method: immunoSEQ multiplex PCR. The data contain roughly 15,000 clones, over 80% of them seen just once; the ten biggest clones take up 0.5% to 0.55%. The V end was cut by 8 bases, the J end by 5 bases, with 9 bases between. CDR1 and CDR2 from the germline V gene are WSHSY and SAAADI. The CDR3 is 11 residues long. This TCR came from a human donor with classical Hodgkin lymphoma. The sequenced sample consisted of CD4+ T cells from blood. The rearrangement joins TRBV10-2 to TRBJ2-5; TRBD2 is a possible D gene (6 bases). As DNA, the CDR3 is TGCGCCAGCTCCAGCGGGGAGACCCAGTACTTC. This gives the protein CASSSGETQYF.